This T cell receptor beta chain stems from a study of CD4 T cells in relation to SARS-CoV-2 and coronaviruses. At the level of the study: After approximately 10 days of antigen culture, PBMC TCR beta CDR3s were sequenced. A couple of subjects were Hispanic; patients were roughly eight males and 4 females.

Germline V gene sequence: CDR1 SNHLY, CDR2 FYNNEI. Between the trimmed V and J ends, which lost 2 bases and 9 bases, there was a span of 14 bases. CDR3 length: 14 residues. Clones were read by immunoSEQ multiplex PCR, and TCRdb kept only the in-frame ones, dropping some. The table shows 30,000 to 40,000 clones, with 60% to 85% occurring only once. This clone came up a few times. What it binds is not known. Cryopreserved PBMCs were CD4-enriched, then split into naive and memory cells. Overall study results and limits: SARS-CoV-2-driven expansion was significantly weaker in crossreactive than monoreactive clones.

The rearrangement joins TRBV2 to TRBJ1-5; the D gene is possibly TRBD1 (5 bases). The TCR sequence derives from an adult with COVID-19. Sequencing was done on a sample of memory CD4+ T cells from PBMCs, cultured in vitro. The CDR3: CASSESRGWRPQHF. DNA of the CDR3: TGTGCCAGCAGTGAAAGTAGGGGTTGGCGGCCCCAGCATTTT.